This T cell receptor beta chain came from a study of T cells in localized non-small cell lung cancer. Assay: immunoSEQ multiplex PCR; the TCRdb copy retains only in-frame clones and omits some. This table has 72,000 or so clones, about 90% appearing once. The CDR3 is 15 residues long. V was trimmed by 4 bases and J by 5 bases, leaving 14 bases between them. Germline V lookup: CDR1 SGHNT, CDR2 YENEEA. Turning to this clone: Its antigen is still unknown.

Whole-study findings and limits: Clonality peaked in uninvolved adjacent lung rather than tumor.

This chain connects TRBV11-3 to TRBJ1-4; maybe TRBD1 (5 bases). This clonotype originated in a male donor aged 60 or older with stage III squamous cell lung carcinoma. The sample here was peripheral blood, taken before any cancer treatment. In DNA, the CDR3 is TGTGCCAGCAGCTCAGGTGGCGGACAAAATGAAAAACTGTTTTTT. Translation: CASSSGGGQNEKLFF. The full variable domain, in which reference TRBV11-3 and TRBJ1-4 provide the parts outside the CDR3, is EAGVVQSPRYKIIEKKQPVAFWCNPISGHNTLYWYLQNLGQGPELLIRYENEEAVDDSQLPKDRFSAERLKGVDSTLKIQPAELGDSAVYLCASSSGGGQNEKLFFGSGTQLSVL.